This T cell receptor (beta chain) was captured by sequencing in a study of post-analysis software for immune sequencing data. Overall study results and limits: Five or six TRBV segments were significantly more frequent in patients than in controls. TRBV5-6, TRBV5-1 and TRBV20-1 were among these segments.

About this clonotype: What it binds is unknown.

With V trimmed by 0 bases and J by 4 bases, 3 bases remained unmatched. This CDR3 has 15 residues. Germline values: CDR1 LGHNT, CDR2 FRNRAP. Every TCR beta cDNA library bore unique molecular identifiers. TCRdb called the PCR reads again in MiXCR, with one record for every CDR3 protein. The sample carries 700,000 to 900,000 distinct CDR3 sequences, roughly 46% recorded once. Sequencing was carried out using blood. The receptor comes from a girl aged 10-17 years with multiple sclerosis. The rearrangement joins TRBV12-5 to TRBJ1-2; 9 bases align to TRBD1. CDR3 protein: CASGLVQTGGYGYTF. Written as DNA, the CDR3 is TGTGCTAGTGGTTTGGTCCAGACAGGGGGCTATGGCTACACCTTC.